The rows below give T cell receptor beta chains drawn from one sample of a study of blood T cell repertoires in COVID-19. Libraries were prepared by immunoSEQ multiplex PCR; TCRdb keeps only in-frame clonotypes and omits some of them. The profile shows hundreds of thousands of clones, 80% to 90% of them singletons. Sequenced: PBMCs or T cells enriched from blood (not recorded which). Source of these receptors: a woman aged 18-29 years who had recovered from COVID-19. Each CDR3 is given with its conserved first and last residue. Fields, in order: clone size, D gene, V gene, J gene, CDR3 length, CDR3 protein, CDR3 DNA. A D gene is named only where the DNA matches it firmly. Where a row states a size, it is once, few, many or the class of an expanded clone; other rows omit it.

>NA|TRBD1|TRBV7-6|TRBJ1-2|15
CASSLVGDRGGGYTF
TGTGCCAGCAGCTTAGTGGGGGACAGGGGAGGTGGCTACACCTTC
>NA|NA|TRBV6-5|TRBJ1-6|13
CASSKRDNSPLHF
TGTGCCAGCAGTAAGCGAGATAATTCACCCCTCCACTTT
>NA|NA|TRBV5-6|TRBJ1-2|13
CASSLGAGYGYTF
TGTGCCAGCAGCTTGGGGGCGGGCTATGGCTACACCTTC
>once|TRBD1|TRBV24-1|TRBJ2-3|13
CATSAPGTGPQYF
TGTGCCACCAGTGCCCCCGGGACAGGGCCGCAGTATTTT
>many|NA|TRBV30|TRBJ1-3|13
CAWSVTPTGTIYF
TGTGCCTGGAGTGTAACCCCCACTGGCACCATATATTTT
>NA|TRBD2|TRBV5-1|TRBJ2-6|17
CASSLLLAGAGANVLTF
TGCGCCAGCAGCTTACTCCTAGCGGGGGCTGGGGCCAACGTCCTGACTTTC
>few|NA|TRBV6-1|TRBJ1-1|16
CASSGSFVRVDAEAFF
TGTGCCAGCAGTGGTTCCTTTGTCAGGGTTGATGCTGAAGCTTTCTTT
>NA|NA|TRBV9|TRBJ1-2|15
CASSVGGEGNYGYTF
TGTGCCAGCAGCGTAGGAGGGGAGGGGAACTATGGCTACACCTTC
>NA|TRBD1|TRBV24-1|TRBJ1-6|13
CATGDSYNSPLHF
TGTGCCACCGGGGACAGCTATAATTCACCCCTCCACTTT
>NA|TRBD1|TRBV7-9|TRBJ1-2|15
CASSLSTGGAYGYTF
TGTGCCAGCAGCTTATCTACAGGGGGAGCCTATGGCTACACCTTC